This T cell receptor beta chain originates from a study of technical replicates of blood from a handful of donors. The CDR3 consists of 16 residues. Germline-derived CDR1 and CDR2 are SEHNR and FQNEAQ (reference sequence). The J segment lost 3 bases and the V segment lost 6 bases, leaving 7 bases of the junction unmatched. TCRdb's table, derived via immunoSEQ multiplex PCR, lists solely in-frame clones and lacks some. The data show approximately 78,000 clones, just under 97% seen once. The clonotype comes from a human donor in good health. The chain uses TRBV7-9 and TRBJ2-2; 10 positions agree with TRBD1. The sequencing sample was made of T cells isolated from PBMCs. The CDR3 sequence is CASSFTDRGDTGELFF. For the CDR3, the DNA is TGTGCCAGCAGTTTTACGGACAGGGGGGACACCGGGGAGCTGTTTTTT.